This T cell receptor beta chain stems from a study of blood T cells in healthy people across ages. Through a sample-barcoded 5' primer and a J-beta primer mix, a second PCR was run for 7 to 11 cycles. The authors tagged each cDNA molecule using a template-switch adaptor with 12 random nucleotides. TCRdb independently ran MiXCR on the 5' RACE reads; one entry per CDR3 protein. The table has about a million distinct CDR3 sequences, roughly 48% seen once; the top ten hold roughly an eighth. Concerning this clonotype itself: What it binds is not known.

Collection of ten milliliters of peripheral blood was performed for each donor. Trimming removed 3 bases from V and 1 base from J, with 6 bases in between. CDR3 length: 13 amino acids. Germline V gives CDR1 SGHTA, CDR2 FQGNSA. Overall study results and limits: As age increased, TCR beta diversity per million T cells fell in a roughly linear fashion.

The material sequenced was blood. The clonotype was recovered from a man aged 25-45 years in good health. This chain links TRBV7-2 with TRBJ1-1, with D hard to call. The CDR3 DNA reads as TGTGCCAGCAGCTTCAATAAGAACACTGAAGCTTTCTTT. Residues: CASSFNKNTEAFF.